Sequencing of this TCR beta chain was carried out in a study of T cell responses to AZD1222 COVID-19 vaccine. Points from the study as a whole: Regions left unmutated in variants are reportedly the target of nearly half of spike-specific TCRs. Donors were largely white British and mainly female; clonal diversity was possibly underestimated. AZD1222 recipients seropositive at baseline numbered only 5 to 7.

TCRdb keeps only in-frame clones here, not all; method: immunoSEQ multiplex PCR. The sample has about 170,000 clones, about 83% seen once. The V gene's germline CDR1 is LNHDA and CDR2 SQIVND (reference sequence). The length of the CDR3 is 14 residues. Trimming cost V 1 base and J 4 bases; bases outside gene matches: 0. On this clone: Its antigen is unidentified.

The sample here was peripheral blood, taken 28 days after the second AZD1222 dose. The sequence was obtained from an adult who received the AZD1222 COVID-19 vaccine. V usage is TRBV19 and J usage is TRBJ1-2; TRBD1 matches at 10 bases. The CDR3 protein is CASSIGDRGYGYTF. CDR3 nucleotide sequence: TGTGCCAGTAGTATAGGGGACAGGGGCTATGGCTACACCTTC. Combining the CDR3 with reference TRBV19 and TRBJ1-2 gives the whole variable domain DGGITQSPKYLFRKEGQNVTLSCEQNLNHDAMYWYRQDPGQGLRLIYYSQIVNDFQKGDIAEGYSVSREKKESFPLTVTSAQKNPTAFYLCASSIGDRGYGYTFGSGTRLTVV.